The present T cell receptor (beta chain) was sequenced within a study of cytomegalovirus exposure and HLA in healthy donors. Study observations and caveats: Confirmation in vitro established that three CMV-associated chains were specific for CMV antigens. Overall, roughly 170 TCR beta chains were annotated as cytomegalovirus-associated. Approximately 18,000 TCR beta sequences were associated with HLA alleles at 0.05 false discovery rate in a later analysis.

The CDR3 totals 14 residues. Trimming took off 1 base at V and 5 bases at J, with 9 bases between the two ends. Germline CDR1 MDHEN, CDR2 SYDVKM. This clone was recorded only once. Its specificity is unknown. 13 Jbeta primers and 60 Vbeta primers were used for the PCR. Original processing methods: Unique TCR beta chains numbered 80 million to 95 million in a later analysis, with roughly 10 million shared. Profiled with immunoSEQ multiplex PCR; TCRdb holds only in-frame clones, not every one. The D gene and trimming were derived from the DNA, and the V and J assignments and clone size from that table. The sample records roughly 190,000 clones, 79% being singletons.

Sequencing used PBMCs. The chain has TRBV28 and TRBJ2-4; D is undetermined. This clonotype originated in a woman in her fifties or sixties in good health and CMV-seronegative. The CDR3 region is CASSLYRSENIQYF. The CDR3 DNA reads TGTGCCAGCAGTTTATACCGAAGCGAAAACATTCAGTACTTC.